The 6 T cell receptor beta chains presented below share a single source sample, sequenced in a study of CD8 T cells in Susac syndrome. Random-hexamer reverse transcription was applied to roughly 0.5 to 1 ug RNA. MiXCR was run by TCRdb on the immunoSEQ multiplex PCR reads, yielding one entry per CDR3 protein. Here the sample spans under 200,000 distinct CDR3 sequences, approximately 93% being singletons. Material for sequencing was CD4+ T cells from PBMCs. The receptor set was obtained from a human donor in good health.

The chain carries TRBV6-2 or TRBV6-3 and TRBJ1-1; D is perhaps TRBD1 (5 bases). This CDR3 comprises 17 residues. V was shortened by 2 bases and J by 0 bases, with 16 bases between the two germline ends. Germline CDR1 is MNHEY and CDR2 is SVGEGT. For the CDR3, the DNA is TGTGCCAGCAGTTACCCCCGTTCGGTCAGGGTGAACACTGAAGCTTTCTTT. This translates into CASSYPRSVRVNTEAFF.

This clonotype has a single count. This chain connects TRBV28 to TRBJ1-5; possibly TRBD1 for D (5 bases). The CDR3 covers 16 residues. Germline lookup yields CDR1 MDHEN and CDR2 SYDVKM. The V gene lost 5 bases and the J gene lost 2 bases, with 16 bases spanning the gap. The CDR3 is CASSATGRGGNQPQHF. CDR3 in DNA: TGTGCCAGCAGTGCCACAGGCCGGGGTGGCAATCAGCCCCAGCATTTT. Filled out from reference TRBV28 and TRBJ1-5, the complete variable domain reads DVKVTQSSRYLVKRTGEKVFLECVQDMDHENMFWYRQDPGLGLRLIYFSYDVKMKEKGDIPEGYSVSREKKERFSLILESASTNQTSMYLCASSATGRGGNQPQHFGDGTRLSIL.

This chain joins TRBV6-2 or TRBV6-3 and TRBJ2-1; no clear D gene. V dropped 6 bases and J dropped 8 bases, with 14 bases sitting between them. This CDR3 has 13 residues. Germline loops: CDR1 MNHEY, CDR2 SVGEGT. The CDR3 spells CASSLRRLDEQFF. In DNA, the CDR3 is TGTGCCAGCAGCCTCAGAAGGTTGGATGAGCAGTTCTTC.

CDR3 loop: CASSQEIVGELFF. The CDR3 nucleotides are TGTGCCAGCAGCCAAGAAATAGTCGGGGAGCTGTTTTTT. The J gene is TRBJ2-2, the V gene TRBV3-1, with D uncertain. The CDR3 spans 13 residues. Looked up from germline, CDR1 is LGHDT and CDR2 is YNNKEL (reference sequence). With 0 bases removed from V and 7 bases from J, the gap between germline ends came to 6 bases.

This chain connects TRBV6-2 or TRBV6-3 to TRBJ1-3; D gene ambiguous. The CDR3 is made up of 14 amino acids. Trimming stripped 4 bases from V and 4 bases from J, with 11 bases between. The germline V gene encodes CDR1 MNHEY and CDR2 SVGEGT. This chain's CDR3 is CASSFPGGGNTIYF. The CDR3 DNA reads TGTGCCAGCAGTTTTCCGGGAGGAGGAAACACCATATATTTT.

The J gene is TRBJ2-3, the V gene TRBV24-1; TRBD1 matches 11 bases. The CDR3 totals 15 residues. Germline lookup yields CDR1 KGHDR and CDR2 SFDVKD. Trimming at V came to 4 bases and at J to 4 bases, leaving 3 bases not matched to a gene. In nucleotides, the CDR3 is TGTGCCACCAGTGACGGGGGACAGGGGGCAGATACGCAGTATTTT. It translates to CATSDGGQGADTQYF.